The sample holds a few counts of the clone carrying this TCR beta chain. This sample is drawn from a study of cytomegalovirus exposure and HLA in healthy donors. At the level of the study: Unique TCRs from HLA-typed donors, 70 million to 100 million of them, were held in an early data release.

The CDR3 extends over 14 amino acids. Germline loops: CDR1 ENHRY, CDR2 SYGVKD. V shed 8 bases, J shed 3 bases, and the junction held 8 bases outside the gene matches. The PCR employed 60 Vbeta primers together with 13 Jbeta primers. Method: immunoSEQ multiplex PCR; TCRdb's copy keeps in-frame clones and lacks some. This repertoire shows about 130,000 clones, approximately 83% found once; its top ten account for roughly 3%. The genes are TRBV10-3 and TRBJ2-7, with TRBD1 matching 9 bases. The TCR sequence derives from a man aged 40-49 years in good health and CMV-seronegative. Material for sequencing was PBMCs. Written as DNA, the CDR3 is TGTGCCATCGGGAGGGGACAGGGATACTACGAGCAGTACTTC. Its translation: CAIGRGQGYYEQYF.